This entry lists 13 T cell receptor beta chains sequenced from one sample in a study of cytomegalovirus exposure and HLA in healthy donors. In the PCR, 60 Vbeta and 13 Jbeta primers were used. Here immunoSEQ multiplex PCR was the method, and the copy in TCRdb shows in-frame clones only, minus some. The sample records 81,000 or so clones, 70% to 85% being singletons. Sequencing was done on a sample of PBMCs. These TCRs come from a man in his forties or fifties in good health and CMV-seropositive.

The chain uses TRBV19 and TRBJ2-3; 7 bases are shared with TRBD1. V lost 7 bases, J lost 2 bases, and 9 bases stayed unmatched. Germline loops: CDR1 LNHDA, CDR2 SQIVND (reference sequence). The CDR3 runs to 15 residues. In DNA, the CDR3 is TGTGCCAGTACCCTCCGGACAGGCTACACAGATACGCAGTATTTT. Protein: CASTLRTGYTDTQYF.

The chain carries TRBV11-3 and TRBJ2-3; D is unclear. The germline V gene encodes CDR1 SGHNT and CDR2 YENEEA. Trimming stripped 5 bases from V and 3 bases from J, with 15 bases between. CDR3 length equals 15 residues. The CDR3 sequence: CASSTLMGETDTQYF. The CDR3 bases are TGTGCCAGCAGCACCCTAATGGGCGAGACAGATACGCAGTATTTT.

In its sample, this clone was seen once. The chain uses TRBV27 and TRBJ1-5, with D perhaps matching TRBD1 (5 bases). Germline V lookup: CDR1 MNHEY, CDR2 SMNVEV (reference sequence). Deletions cut 4 bases from V and 5 bases from J, with 18 bases between. CDR3 length: 16 residues. Here the CDR3 reads CASSSAPVQTDQPQHF. CDR3 sequence (DNA): TGTGCCAGCAGTTCGGCCCCAGTTCAGACAGATCAGCCCCAGCATTTT.

The chain combines TRBV5-5 with TRBJ2-1; D perhaps matches TRBD2 (6 bases). The CDR3 has 16 residues. Germline V CDR1 and CDR2: SGHKS, YYEKEE (reference sequence). The germline V and J ends were trimmed by 0 bases and 0 bases, with 10 bases remaining between them. The CDR3 reads CASSLAVGGSYNEQFF. The CDR3 DNA is TGTGCCAGCAGCTTGGCCGTCGGGGGCTCCTACAATGAGCAGTTCTTC.

The count of this clone is one. The chain combines TRBV11-3 with TRBJ1-3, with TRBD1 matching 8 bases. The V and J ends lost 4 bases and 3 bases, in that order; junction bases with no gene match: 2. CDR1 SGHNT and CDR2 YENEEA come from the germline V gene. The CDR3 consists of 14 residues. This chain's CDR3 is CASSSGQGGNTIYF. The CDR3 DNA is TGTGCCAGCAGCTCCGGACAGGGTGGAAACACCATATATTTT.

Here the CDR3 DNA reads TGTGCCAGCAGTAGCGGGAGAATCGTCTACGAGCAGTACTTC. This gives the protein CASSSGRIVYEQYF. The chain employs TRBV27 and TRBJ2-7; 8 nucleotides align to TRBD2. The CDR3 runs 14 residues. Trimming removed 5 bases from V and 3 bases from J; junction bases left unmatched: 6. Germline CDR1 reads MNHEY; CDR2 reads SMNVEV (reference sequence).

The genes are TRBV7-2 and TRBJ2-1; weak D call: TRBD2 (6 bases). CDR1 and CDR2 from the germline V gene are SGHTA and FQGNSA. The CDR3 has 14 amino acids. Trimming pared 4 bases from V and 6 bases from J, leaving 13 bases between. As DNA, the CDR3 is TGTGCCAGCAGCTCACCGGGACTGGCCAATGAGCAGTTCTTC. Translated: CASSSPGLANEQFF.

The chain uses TRBV7-9 and TRBJ2-1, with TRBD2 identical over 10 bases. The CDR3 covers 17 residues. Per the germline V gene, CDR1 is SEHNR and CDR2 is FQNEAQ (reference sequence). Trimming cost V 2 bases and J 10 bases; bases outside gene matches: 14. The chain's CDR3 is CASSLSVGASGSEEQFF. CDR3 DNA sequence: TGTGCCAGCAGCTTATCGGTAGGGGCTAGCGGGAGTGAAGAGCAGTTCTTC.

The DNA for the CDR3 is TGTGCCAGCTCCCCTCCCGGACTTTTATCGGTGTTGTACTTC. Encoded protein: CASSPPGLLSVLYF. V usage is TRBV18 and J usage is TRBJ2-7; a weak D match, TRBD2 (5 bases). The CDR3 length is 14 residues. The germline V gene has CDR1 KGHSH and CDR2 LQKENI. V lost 6 bases to trimming and J lost 12 bases, with 24 bases between them.

V usage is TRBV14 and J usage is TRBJ2-7; a weak D match, TRBD2 (6 bases). From germline, CDR1 is SGHDN and CDR2 FVKESK. V lost 4 bases and J lost 4, with 17 bases in between. The CDR3 is 15 amino acids. The CDR3 here is CASSPLTAGGYEQYF. DNA of the CDR3: TGTGCCAGCAGCCCCTTGACAGCGGGTGGGTACGAGCAGTACTTC. The whole variable domain, filled in from reference TRBV14 and TRBJ2-7, reads EAGVTQFPSHSVIEKGQTVTLRCDPISGHDNLYWYRRVMGKEIKFLLHFVKESKQDESGMPNNRFLAERTGGTYSTLKVQPAELEDSGVYFCASSPLTAGGYEQYFGPGTRLTVT.

The rearrangement joins TRBV5-5 to TRBJ2-7; 9 bases align to TRBD1. The junction had 9 bases not matched to a gene; V was cut back by 2 bases and J by 3 bases. The CDR3 is made up of 16 amino acids. CDR1 SGHKS and CDR2 YYEKEE come from the germline V gene (reference sequence). This CDR3 reads CASSFGQGQGHYEQYF. In DNA form, the CDR3 reads TGTGCCAGCAGCTTCGGACAGGGACAGGGACACTACGAGCAGTACTTC. The whole variable domain, remainder taken from reference TRBV5-5 and TRBJ2-7, is DAGVTQSPTHLIKTRGQQVTLRCSPISGHKSVSWYQQVLGQGPQFIFQYYEKEERGRGNFPDRFSARQFPNYSSELNVNALLLGDSALYLCASSFGQGQGHYEQYFGPGTRLTVT.

The genes are TRBV14 and TRBJ1-1; unclear D gene. The germline V gene has CDR1 SGHDN and CDR2 FVKESK. The ends were cut back, 1 base at V and 3 bases at J, with 15 bases in the middle. The CDR3 extends over 16 amino acids. CDR3 region: CASSQVASPRHTEAFF. DNA of the CDR3: TGTGCCAGCAGCCAAGTTGCGTCCCCCCGCCACACTGAAGCTTTCTTT.

This clone was seen a handful of times. The rearrangement uses TRBV5-1 and TRBJ2-3; D call uncertain. V was pared by 1 base and J by 1 base, with 7 bases between. CDR3 length: 14 residues. In germline, CDR1 is SGHRS, CDR2 YFSETQ. DNA for the CDR3: TGCGCCAGCAGCTTGAGGCAGGGCACAGATACGCAGTATTTT. It is translated as CASSLRQGTDTQYF.